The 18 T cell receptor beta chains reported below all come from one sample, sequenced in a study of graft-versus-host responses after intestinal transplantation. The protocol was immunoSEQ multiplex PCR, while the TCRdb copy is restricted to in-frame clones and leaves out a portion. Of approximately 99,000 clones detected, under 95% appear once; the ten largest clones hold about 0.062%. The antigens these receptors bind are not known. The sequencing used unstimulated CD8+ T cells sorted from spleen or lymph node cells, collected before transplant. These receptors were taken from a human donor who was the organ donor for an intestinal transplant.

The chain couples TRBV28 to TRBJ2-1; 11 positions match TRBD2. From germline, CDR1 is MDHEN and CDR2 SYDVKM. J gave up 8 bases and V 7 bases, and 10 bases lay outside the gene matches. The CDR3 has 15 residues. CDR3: CASTRLAGSRDEQFF. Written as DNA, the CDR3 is TGTGCCAGCACCCGACTAGCGGGGTCTCGGGATGAGCAGTTCTTC.

For the CDR3, the DNA is TGTGCCAGCAGGGGGGGACTCCCGTGGGGGTTCCAAGAGACCCAGTACTTC. Its protein is CASRGGLPWGFQETQYF. This chain connects TRBV2 to TRBJ2-5; D possibly corresponds to TRBD2 (6 bases). CDR3 length: 17 amino acids. Germline-derived CDR1 and CDR2 are SNHLY and FYNNEI. V dropped 6 bases and J dropped 1 base, with 21 bases sitting between them.

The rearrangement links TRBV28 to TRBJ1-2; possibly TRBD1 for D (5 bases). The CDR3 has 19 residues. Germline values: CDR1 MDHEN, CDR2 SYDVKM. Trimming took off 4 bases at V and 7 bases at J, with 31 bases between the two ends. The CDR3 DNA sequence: TGTGCCAGCAGTTACCCTTCCCCACCCTCAGGGTTAGATCTTTCTGGCTACACCTTC. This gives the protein CASSYPSPPSGLDLSGYTF.

The CDR3 loop reads CAISETPPAEPYEQYF. As DNA, the CDR3 is TGTGCCATCAGTGAGACTCCCCCGGCGGAGCCCTACGAGCAGTACTTC. The rearrangement links TRBV10-3 to TRBJ2-7; the D is unclear. Germline V lookup: CDR1 ENHRY, CDR2 SYGVKD. Trimming removed 2 bases at V and 2 bases at J, with 16 bases between. The CDR3 has 16 residues.

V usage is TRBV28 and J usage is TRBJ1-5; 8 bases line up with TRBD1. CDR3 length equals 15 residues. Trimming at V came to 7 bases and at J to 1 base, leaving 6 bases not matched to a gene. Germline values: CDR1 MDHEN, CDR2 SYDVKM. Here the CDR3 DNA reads TGTGCCAGCACCATACGACAGGGGAGCAATCAGCCCCAGCATTTT. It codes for CASTIRQGSNQPQHF.

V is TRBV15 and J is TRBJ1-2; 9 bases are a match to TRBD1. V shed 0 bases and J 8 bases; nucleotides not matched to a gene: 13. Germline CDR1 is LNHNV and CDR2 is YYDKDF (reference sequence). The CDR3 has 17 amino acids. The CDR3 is CATSRDYFLWDREGYTF. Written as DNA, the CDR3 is TGTGCCACCAGCAGAGATTACTTTTTGTGGGACAGGGAAGGCTACACCTTC.

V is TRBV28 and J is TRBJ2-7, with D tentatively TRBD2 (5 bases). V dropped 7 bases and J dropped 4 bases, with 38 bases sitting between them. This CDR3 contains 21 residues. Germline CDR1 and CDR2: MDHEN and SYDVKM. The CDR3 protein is CASTSLTIRLPSEVGDYEQYF. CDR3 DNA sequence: TGTGCCAGCACTAGCCTGACCATTCGCTTGCCCTCCGAAGTCGGGGATTACGAGCAGTACTTC.

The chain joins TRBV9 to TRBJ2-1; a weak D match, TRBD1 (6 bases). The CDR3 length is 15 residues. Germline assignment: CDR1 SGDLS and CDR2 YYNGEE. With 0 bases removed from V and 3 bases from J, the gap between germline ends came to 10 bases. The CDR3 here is CASSVESGVYNEQFF. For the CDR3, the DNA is TGTGCCAGCAGCGTAGAGTCAGGGGTCTACAATGAGCAGTTCTTC.

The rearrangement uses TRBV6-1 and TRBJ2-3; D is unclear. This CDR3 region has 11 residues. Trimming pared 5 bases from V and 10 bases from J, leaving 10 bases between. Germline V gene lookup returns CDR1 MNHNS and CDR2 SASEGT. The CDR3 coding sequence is TGTGCCAGCAGTTTACTCGTCTCGCAGTATTTT. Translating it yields CASSLLVSQYF.

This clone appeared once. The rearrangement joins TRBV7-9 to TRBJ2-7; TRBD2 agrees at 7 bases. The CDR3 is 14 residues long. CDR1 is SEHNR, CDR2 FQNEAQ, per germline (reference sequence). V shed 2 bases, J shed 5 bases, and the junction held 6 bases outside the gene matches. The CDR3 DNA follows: TGTGCCAGCAGCTTATCGCTAGCGGTCGACGAGCAGTACTTC. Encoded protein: CASSLSLAVDEQYF.

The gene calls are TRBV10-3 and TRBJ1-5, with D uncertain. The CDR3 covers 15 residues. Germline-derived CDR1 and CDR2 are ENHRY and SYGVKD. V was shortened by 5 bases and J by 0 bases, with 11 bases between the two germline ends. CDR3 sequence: CAISPELGSNQPQHF. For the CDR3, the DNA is TGTGCCATCAGTCCAGAACTAGGTAGCAATCAGCCCCAGCATTTT.

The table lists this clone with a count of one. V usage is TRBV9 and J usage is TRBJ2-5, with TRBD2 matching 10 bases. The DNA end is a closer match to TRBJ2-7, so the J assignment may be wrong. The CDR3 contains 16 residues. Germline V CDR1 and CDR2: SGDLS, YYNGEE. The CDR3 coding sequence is TGTGCCAGCAGCGTTACTAGCGGGGTCGTCAGGTACGAGCAGTACTTC. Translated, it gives CASSVTSGVVRYEQYF.

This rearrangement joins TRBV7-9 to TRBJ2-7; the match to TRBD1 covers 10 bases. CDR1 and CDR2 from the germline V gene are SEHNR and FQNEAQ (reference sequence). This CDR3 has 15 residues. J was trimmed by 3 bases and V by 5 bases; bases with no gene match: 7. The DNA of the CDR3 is TGTGCCAGCAGCCCGCCGGGACAGGGGTTCTACGAGCAGTACTTC. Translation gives CASSPPGQGFYEQYF.

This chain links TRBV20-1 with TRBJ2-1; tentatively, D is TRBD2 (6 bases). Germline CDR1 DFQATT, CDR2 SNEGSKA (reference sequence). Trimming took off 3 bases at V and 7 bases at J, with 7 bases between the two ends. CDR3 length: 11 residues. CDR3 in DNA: TGCAGTGCTAGTGGGGGGAATGAGCAGTTCTTC. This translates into CSASGGNEQFF.

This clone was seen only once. Here the CDR3 DNA reads TGCGCCAGCAGGCCTAGGAGTCCCTCCTACAATGAGCAGTTCTTC. Residues: CASRPRSPSYNEQFF. This sequence joins TRBV10-2 and TRBJ2-1; D not certain. The CDR3 runs to 15 residues. Trimming removed 6 bases from V and 0 bases from J, with 12 bases in between. The germline V gene has CDR1 WSHSY and CDR2 SAAADI.

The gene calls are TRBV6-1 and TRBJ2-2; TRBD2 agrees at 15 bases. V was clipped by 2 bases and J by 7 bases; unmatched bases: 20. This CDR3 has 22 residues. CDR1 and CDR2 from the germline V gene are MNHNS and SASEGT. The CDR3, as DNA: TGTGCCAGCAGTGAAATTATGTGGGGGAAAGGGACTAGCGGGGGGTCGGTCGGGGAGCTGTTTTTT. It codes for CASSEIMWGKGTSGGSVGELFF.

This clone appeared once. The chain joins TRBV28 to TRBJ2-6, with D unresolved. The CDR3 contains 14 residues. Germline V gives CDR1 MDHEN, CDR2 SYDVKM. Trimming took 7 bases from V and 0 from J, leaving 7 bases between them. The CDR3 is CASTYGSGANVLTF. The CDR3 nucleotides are TGTGCCAGCACCTACGGCTCTGGGGCCAACGTCCTGACTTTC.

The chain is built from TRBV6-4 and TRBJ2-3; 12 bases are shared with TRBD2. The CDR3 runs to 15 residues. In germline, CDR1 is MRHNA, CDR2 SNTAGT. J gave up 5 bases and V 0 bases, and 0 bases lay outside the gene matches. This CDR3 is CASSDSTSGGDTQYF. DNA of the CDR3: TGTGCCAGCAGTGACTCGACTAGCGGGGGAGATACGCAGTATTTT.